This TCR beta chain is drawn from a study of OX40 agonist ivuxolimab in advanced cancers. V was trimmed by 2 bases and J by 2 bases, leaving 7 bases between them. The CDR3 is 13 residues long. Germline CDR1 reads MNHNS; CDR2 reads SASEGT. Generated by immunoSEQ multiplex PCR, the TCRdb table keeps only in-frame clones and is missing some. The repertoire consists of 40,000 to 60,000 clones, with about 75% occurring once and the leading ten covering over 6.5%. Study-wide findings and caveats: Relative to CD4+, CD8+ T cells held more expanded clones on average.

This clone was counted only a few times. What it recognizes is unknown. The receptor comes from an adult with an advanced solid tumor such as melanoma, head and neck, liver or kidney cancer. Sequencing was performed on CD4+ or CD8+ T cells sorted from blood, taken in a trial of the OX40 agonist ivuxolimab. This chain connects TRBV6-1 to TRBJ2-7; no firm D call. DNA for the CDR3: TGTGCCAGCAGTGAATCAGGCCCCTACGAGCAGTACTTC. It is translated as CASSESGPYEQYF.